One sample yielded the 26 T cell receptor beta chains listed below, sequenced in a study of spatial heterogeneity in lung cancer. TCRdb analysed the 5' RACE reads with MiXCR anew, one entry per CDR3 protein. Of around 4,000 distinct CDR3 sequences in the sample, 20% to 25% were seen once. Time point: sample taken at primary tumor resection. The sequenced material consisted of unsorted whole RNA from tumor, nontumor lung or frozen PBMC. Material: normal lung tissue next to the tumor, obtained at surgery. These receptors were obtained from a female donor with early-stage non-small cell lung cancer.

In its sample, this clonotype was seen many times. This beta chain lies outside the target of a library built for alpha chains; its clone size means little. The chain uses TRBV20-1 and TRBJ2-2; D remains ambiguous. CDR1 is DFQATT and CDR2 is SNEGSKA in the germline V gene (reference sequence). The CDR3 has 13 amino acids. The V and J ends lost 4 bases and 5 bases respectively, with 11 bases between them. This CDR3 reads CSATGTRTGELFF. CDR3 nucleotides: TGCAGTGCTACTGGTACAAGGACCGGGGAGCTGTTTTTT.

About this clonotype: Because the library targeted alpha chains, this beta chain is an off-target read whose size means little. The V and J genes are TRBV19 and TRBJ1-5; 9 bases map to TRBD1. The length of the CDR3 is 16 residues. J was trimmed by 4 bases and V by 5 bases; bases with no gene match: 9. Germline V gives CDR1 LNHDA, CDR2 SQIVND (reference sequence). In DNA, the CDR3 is TGTGCCAGTAGTGCCCTCACAGGGGGCCAGAATCAGCCCCAGCATTTT. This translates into CASSALTGGQNQPQHF.

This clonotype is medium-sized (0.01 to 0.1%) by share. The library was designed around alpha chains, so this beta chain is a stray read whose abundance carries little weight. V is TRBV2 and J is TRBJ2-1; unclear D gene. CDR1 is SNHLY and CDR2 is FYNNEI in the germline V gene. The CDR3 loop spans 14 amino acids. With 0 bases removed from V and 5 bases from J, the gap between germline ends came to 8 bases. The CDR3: CASSEAGWDNEQFF. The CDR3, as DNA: TGTGCCAGCAGTGAAGCGGGTTGGGACAATGAGCAGTTCTTC.

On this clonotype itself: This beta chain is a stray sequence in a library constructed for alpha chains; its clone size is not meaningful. The CDR3 sequence: CASIGDKNIQYF. The CDR3 nucleotides read TGTGCCAGCATCGGGGACAAAAACATTCAGTACTTC. The gene calls are TRBV12-3 or TRBV12-4 and TRBJ2-4, with TRBD2 as a possible D gene (5 bases). The CDR3 consists of 12 residues. Trimming stripped 7 bases from V and 3 bases from J, with 7 bases between.

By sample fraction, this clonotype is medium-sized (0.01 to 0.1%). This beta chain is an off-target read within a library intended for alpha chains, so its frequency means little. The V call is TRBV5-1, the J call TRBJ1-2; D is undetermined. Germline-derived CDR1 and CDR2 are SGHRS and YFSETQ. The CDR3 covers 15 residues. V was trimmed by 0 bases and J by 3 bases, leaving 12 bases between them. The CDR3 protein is CASSLDGSRYYGYTF. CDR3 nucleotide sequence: TGCGCCAGCAGCTTGGATGGAAGTCGTTACTATGGCTACACCTTC.

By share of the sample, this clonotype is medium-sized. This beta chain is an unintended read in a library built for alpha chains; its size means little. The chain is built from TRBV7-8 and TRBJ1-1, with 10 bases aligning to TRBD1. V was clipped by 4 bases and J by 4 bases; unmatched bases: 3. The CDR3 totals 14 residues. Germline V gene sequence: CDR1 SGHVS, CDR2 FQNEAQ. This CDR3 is CASSSGQGVTEAFF. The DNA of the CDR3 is TGTGCCAGCAGCTCAGGACAGGGGGTCACTGAAGCTTTCTTT.

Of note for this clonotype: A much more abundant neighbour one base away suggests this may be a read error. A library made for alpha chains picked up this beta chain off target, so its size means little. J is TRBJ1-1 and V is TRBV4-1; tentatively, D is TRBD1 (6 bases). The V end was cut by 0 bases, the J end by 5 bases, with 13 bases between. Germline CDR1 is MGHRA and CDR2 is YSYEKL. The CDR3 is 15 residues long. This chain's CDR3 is CASSQDERQATEAFF. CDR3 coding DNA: TGCGCCAGCAGCCAAGATGAGAGACAGGCAACTGAAGCTTTCTTT.

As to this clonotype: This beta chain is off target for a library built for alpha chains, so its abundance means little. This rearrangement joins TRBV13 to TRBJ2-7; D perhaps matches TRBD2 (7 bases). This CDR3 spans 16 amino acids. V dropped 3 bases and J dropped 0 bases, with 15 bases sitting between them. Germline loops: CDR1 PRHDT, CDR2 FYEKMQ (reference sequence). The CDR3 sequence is CASSFGGGLSSYEQYF. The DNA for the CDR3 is TGTGCCAGCAGCTTTGGAGGGGGACTAAGCTCCTACGAGCAGTACTTC. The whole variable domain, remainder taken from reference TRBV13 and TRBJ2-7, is AAGVIQSPRHLIKEKRETATLKCYPIPRHDTVYWYQQGPGQDPQFLISFYEKMQSDKGSIPDRFSAQQFSDYHSELNMSSLELGDSALYFCASSFGGGLSSYEQYFGPGTRLTVT.

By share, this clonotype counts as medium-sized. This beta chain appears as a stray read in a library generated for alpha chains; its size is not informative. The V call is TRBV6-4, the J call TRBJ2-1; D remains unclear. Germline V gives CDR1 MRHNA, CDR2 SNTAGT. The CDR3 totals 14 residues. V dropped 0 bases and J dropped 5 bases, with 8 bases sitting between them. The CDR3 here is CASSDSGGHNEQFF. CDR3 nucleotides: TGTGCCAGCAGTGACTCGGGCGGCCACAATGAGCAGTTCTTC.

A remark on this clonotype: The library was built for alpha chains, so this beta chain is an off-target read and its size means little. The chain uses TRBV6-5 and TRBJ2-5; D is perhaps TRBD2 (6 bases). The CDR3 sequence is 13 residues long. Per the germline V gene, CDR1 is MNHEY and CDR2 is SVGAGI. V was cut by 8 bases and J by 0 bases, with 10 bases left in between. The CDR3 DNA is TGTGCCAGCCGTTGGGGGGACCAAGAGACCCAGTACTTC. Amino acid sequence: CASRWGDQETQYF.

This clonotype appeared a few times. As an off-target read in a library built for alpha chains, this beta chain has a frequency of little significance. CDR3 sequence: CASSDLAGDNEQFF. The CDR3 DNA sequence: TGCGCCAGCAGTGATCTAGCGGGGGACAATGAGCAGTTCTTC. The V call is TRBV10-2, the J call TRBJ2-1, with 10 bases that match TRBD2. CDR1 WSHSY and CDR2 SAAADI come from the germline V gene. CDR3 length equals 14 residues. J was trimmed by 5 bases and V by 3 bases; bases with no gene match: 1.

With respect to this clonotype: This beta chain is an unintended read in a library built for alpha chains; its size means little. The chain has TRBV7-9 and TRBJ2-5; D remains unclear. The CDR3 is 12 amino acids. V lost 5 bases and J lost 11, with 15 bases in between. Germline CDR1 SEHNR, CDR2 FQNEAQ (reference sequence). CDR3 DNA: TGTGCCAGCAGCCCCCTTTTGATCAAGCAGTACTTC. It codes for CASSPLLIKQYF.

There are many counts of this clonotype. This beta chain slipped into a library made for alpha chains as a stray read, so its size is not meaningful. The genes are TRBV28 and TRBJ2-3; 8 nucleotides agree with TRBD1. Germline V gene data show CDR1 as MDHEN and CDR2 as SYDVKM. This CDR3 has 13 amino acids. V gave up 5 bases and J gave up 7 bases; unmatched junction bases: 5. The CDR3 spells CASSPQGANTQYF. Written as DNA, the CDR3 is TGTGCCAGCAGTCCCCAGGGGGCTAATACGCAGTATTTT. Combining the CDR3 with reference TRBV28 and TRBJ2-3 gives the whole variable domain DVKVTQSSRYLVKRTGEKVFLECVQDMDHENMFWYRQDPGLGLRLIYFSYDVKMKEKGDIPEGYSVSREKKERFSLILESASTNQTSMYLCASSPQGANTQYFGPGTRLTVL.

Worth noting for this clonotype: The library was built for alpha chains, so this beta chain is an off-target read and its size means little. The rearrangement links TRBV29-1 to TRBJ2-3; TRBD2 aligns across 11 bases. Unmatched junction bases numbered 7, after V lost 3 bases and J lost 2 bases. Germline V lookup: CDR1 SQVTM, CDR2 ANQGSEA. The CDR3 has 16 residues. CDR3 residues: CSVDAPGLAVTDTQYF. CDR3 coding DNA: TGCAGCGTTGACGCCCCGGGACTAGCGGTCACAGATACGCAGTATTTT.

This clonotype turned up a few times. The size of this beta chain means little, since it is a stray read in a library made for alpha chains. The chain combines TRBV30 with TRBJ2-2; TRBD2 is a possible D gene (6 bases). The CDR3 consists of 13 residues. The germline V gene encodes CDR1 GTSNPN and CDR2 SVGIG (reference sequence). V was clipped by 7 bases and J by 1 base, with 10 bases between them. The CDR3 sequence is CASRDWNTGELFF. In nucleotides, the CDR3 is TGTGCCTCCAGGGACTGGAACACCGGGGAGCTGTTTTTT.

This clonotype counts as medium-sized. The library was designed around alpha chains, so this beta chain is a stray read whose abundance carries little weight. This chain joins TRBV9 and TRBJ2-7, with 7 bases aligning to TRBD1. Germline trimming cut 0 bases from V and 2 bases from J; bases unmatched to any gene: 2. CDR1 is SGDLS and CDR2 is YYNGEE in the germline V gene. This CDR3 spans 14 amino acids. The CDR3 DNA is TGTGCCAGCAGCGTAGGGGACAGCGCCTACGAGCAGTACTTC. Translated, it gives CASSVGDSAYEQYF. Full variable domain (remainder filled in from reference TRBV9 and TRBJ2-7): DSGVTQTPKHLITATGQRVTLRCSPRSGDLSVYWYQQSLDQGLQFLIQYYNGEERAKGNILERFSAQQFPDLHSELNLSSLELGDSALYFCASSVGDSAYEQYFGPGTRLTVT.

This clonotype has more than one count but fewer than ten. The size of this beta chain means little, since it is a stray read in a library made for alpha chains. This chain's CDR3 is CASSYGAGINQPQHF. In DNA, the CDR3 is TGTGCCAGCAGTTACGGGGCCGGGATCAATCAGCCCCAGCATTTT. The V gene is TRBV6-2 or TRBV6-3, the J gene TRBJ1-5; maybe TRBD1 (5 bases). Germline CDR1 MNHEY, CDR2 SVGEGT. The CDR3 is 15 residues long. V lost 2 bases to trimming and J lost 3 bases, with 11 bases between them.

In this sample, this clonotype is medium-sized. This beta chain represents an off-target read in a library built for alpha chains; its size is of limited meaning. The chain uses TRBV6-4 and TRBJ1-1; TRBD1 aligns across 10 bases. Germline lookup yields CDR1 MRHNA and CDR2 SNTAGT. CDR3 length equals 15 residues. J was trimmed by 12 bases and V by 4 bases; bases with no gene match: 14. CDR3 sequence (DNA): TGTGCCAGCAGTGCCAACCCCGGACAGGGGGGTTTGACTTTCTTT. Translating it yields CASSANPGQGGLTFF.

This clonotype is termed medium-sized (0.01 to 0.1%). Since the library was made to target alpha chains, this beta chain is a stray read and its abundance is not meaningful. The CDR3 sequence: CASSPREQNGYTF. CDR3 in DNA: TGTGCCAGCAGCCCCCGCGAGCAAAATGGCTACACCTTC. The chain carries TRBV7-2 and TRBJ1-2; the D is unclear. The CDR3 loop spans 13 amino acids. Germline values: CDR1 SGHTA, CDR2 FQGNSA. V lost 5 bases and J lost 6, with 13 bases in between.

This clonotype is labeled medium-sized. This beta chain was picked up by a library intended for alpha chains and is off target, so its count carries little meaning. CDR3 coding DNA: TGTGCCAGCAGCCCTCTCCCGGGCAGCAAAAACATTCAGTACTTC. This codes for CASSPLPGSKNIQYF. The chain is built from TRBV7-3 and TRBJ2-4; D remains ambiguous. CDR1 and CDR2 (germline): SGHTA, FQGTGA. This CDR3 contains 15 residues. The V and J ends lost 5 bases and 3 bases respectively, with 14 bases between them.

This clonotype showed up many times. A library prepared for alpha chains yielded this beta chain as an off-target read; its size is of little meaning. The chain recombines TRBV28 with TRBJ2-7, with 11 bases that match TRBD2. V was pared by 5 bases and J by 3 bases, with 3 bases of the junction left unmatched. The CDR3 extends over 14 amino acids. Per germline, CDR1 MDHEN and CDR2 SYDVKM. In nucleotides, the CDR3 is TGTGCCAGCAGTACCGGGACTAGCGGCTACGAGCAGTACTTC. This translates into CASSTGTSGYEQYF.

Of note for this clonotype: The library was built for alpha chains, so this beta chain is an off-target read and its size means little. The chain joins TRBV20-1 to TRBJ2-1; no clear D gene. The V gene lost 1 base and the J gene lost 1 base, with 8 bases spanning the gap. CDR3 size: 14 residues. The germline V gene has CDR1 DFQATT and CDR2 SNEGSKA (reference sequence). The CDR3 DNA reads TGCAGTGCTAGAGCTGGGTATTCCTACAATGAGCAGTTCTTC. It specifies CSARAGYSYNEQFF.

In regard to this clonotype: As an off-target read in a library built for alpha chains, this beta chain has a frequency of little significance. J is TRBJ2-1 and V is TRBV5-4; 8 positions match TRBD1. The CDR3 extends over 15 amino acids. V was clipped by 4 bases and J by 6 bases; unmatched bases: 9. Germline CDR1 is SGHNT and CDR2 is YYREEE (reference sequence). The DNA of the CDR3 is TGTGCCAGCAGCCAAGGACAGGGCCGAGGCAATGAGCAGTTCTTC. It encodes CASSQGQGRGNEQFF.

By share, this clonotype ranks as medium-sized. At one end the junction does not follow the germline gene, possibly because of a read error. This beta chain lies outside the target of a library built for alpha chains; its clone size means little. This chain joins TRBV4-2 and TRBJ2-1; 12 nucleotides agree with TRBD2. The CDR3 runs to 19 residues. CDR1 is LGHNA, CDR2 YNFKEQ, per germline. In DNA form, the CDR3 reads TGTGCCAGCAGCCAAGCGGCTAGCGGGGGGGCCTTCTCCAACAATGAGCAGTTCTTC. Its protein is CASSQAASGGAFSNNEQFF.

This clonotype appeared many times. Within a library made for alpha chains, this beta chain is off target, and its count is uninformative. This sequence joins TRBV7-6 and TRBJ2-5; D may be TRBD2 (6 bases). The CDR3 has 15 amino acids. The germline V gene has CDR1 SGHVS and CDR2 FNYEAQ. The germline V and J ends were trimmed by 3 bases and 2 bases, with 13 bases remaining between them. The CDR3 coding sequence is TGTGCCAGCAGCTTGTCGGCGGGATGGCAAGAGACCCAGTACTTC. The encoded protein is CASSLSAGWQETQYF.

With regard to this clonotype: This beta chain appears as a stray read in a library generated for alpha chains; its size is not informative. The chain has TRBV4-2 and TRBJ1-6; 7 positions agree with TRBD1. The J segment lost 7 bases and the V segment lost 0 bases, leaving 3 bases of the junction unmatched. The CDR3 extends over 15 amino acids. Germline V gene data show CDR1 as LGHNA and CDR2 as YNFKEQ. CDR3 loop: CASSQDGTENSPLHF. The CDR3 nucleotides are TGTGCCAGCAGCCAAGATGGGACAGAGAATTCACCCCTCCACTTT.